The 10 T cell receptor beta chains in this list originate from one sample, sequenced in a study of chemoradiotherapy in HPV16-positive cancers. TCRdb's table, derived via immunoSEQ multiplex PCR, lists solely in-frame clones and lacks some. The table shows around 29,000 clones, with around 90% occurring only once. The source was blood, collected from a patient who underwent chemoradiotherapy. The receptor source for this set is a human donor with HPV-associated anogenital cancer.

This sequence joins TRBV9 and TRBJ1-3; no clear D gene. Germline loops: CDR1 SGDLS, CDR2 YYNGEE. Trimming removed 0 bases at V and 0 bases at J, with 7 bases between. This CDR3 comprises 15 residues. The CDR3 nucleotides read TGTGCCAGCAGCGTAGGGGCCTTCTCTGGAAACACCATATATTTT. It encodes CASSVGAFSGNTIYF.

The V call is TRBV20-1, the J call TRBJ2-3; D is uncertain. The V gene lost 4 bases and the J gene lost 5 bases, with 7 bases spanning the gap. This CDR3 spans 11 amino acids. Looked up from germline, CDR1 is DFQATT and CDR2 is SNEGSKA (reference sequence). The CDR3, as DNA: TGCAGTGCTATGGTCGGAGATACGCAGTATTTT. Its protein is CSAMVGDTQYF.

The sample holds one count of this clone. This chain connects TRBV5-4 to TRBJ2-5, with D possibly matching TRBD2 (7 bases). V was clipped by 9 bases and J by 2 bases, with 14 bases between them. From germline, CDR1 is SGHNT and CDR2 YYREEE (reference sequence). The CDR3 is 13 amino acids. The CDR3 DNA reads TGTGCCACACGCGGGGGCATGCAAGAGACCCAGTACTTC. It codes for CATRGGMQETQYF.

The CDR3 nucleotides read TGCGCCAGCAGCCTTTCCCCTCGACAGGGCGACACTGAAGCTTTCTTT. It is translated as CASSLSPRQGDTEAFF. The J gene is TRBJ1-1, the V gene TRBV5-1; 7 bases agree with TRBD1. The trim removed 4 bases at V and 3 bases at J, leaving 12 bases unmatched. There are 16 residues in the CDR3. CDR1 SGHRS and CDR2 YFSETQ come from the germline V gene.

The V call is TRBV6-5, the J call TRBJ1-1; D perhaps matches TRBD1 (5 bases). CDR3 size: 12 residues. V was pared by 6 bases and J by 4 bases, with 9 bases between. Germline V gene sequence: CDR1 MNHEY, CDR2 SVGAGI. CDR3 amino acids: CASSAGGTEAFF. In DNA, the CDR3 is TGTGCCAGCAGCGCTGGGGGCACTGAAGCTTTCTTT.

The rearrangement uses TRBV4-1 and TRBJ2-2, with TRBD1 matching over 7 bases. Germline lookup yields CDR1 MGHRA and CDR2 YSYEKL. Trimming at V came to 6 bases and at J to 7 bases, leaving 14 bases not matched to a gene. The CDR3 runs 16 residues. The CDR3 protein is CASSHLQPGGYGELFF. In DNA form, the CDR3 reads TGCGCCAGCAGTCACCTTCAGCCAGGGGGTTACGGGGAGCTGTTTTTT.

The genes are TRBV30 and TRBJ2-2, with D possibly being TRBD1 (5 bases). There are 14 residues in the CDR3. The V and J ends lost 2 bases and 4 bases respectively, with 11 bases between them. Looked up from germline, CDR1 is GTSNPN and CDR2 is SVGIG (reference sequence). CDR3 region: CAWSQGATTGELFF. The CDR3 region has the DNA TGTGCCTGGAGTCAGGGCGCGACCACCGGGGAGCTGTTTTTT.

CDR3: CSVAKANTGELFF. CDR3 sequence (DNA): TGCAGCGTTGCTAAGGCGAACACCGGGGAGCTGTTTTTT. This chain joins TRBV29-1 and TRBJ2-2; no definite D call. V was pared by 4 bases and J by 0 bases, with 6 bases between. The CDR3 runs to 13 residues. Germline CDR1 is SQVTM and CDR2 is ANQGSEA.

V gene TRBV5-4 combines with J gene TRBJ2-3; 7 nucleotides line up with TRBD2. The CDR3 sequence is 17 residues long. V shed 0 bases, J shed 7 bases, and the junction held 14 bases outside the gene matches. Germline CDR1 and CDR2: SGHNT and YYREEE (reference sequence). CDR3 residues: CASSLGPQGGGGNTQYF. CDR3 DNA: TGTGCCAGCAGCTTGGGGCCCCAGGGCGGGGGAGGGAATACGCAGTATTTT.

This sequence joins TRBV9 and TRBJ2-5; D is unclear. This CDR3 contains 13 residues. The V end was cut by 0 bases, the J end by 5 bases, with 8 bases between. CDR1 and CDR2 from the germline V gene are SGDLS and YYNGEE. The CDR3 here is CASSVGSRETQYF. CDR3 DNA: TGTGCCAGCAGCGTAGGTAGTAGGGAGACCCAGTACTTC.